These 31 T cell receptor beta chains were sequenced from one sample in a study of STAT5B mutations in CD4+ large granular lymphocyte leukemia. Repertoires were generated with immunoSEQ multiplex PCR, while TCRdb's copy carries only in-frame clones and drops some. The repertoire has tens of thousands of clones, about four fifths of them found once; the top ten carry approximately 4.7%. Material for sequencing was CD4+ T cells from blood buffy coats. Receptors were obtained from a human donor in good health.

The CDR3 nucleotides are TGTGCCAGCAGCACCGGGACTAGCGGGAAACGAGGAGAGACCCAGTACTTC. This sequence encodes CASSTGTSGKRGETQYF. This rearrangement joins TRBV9 to TRBJ2-5; 13 positions agree with TRBD2. The CDR3 covers 17 residues. Germline V gene data show CDR1 as SGDLS and CDR2 as YYNGEE. Trimming removed 4 bases from V and 4 bases from J; junction bases left unmatched: 10.

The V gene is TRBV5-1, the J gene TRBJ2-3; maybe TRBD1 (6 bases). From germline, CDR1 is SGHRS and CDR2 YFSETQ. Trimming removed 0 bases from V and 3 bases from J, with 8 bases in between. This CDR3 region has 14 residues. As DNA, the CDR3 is TGCGCCAGCAGCTTGGATCAGGGGACAGATACGCAGTATTTT. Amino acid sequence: CASSLDQGTDTQYF.

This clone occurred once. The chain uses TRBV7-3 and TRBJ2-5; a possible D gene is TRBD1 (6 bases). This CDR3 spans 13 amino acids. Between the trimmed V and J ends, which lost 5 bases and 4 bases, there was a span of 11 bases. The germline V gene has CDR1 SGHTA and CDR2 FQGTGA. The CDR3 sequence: CASSLTTGETQYF. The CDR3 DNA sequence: TGTGCCAGCAGCCTTACGACAGGAGAGACCCAGTACTTC.

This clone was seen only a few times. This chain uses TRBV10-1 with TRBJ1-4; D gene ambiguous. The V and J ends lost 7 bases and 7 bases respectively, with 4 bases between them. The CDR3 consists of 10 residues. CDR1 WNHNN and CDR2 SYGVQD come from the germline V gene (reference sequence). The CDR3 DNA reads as TGCGCCAGCAAACTTGAAAAACTGTTTTTT. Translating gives CASKLEKLFF.

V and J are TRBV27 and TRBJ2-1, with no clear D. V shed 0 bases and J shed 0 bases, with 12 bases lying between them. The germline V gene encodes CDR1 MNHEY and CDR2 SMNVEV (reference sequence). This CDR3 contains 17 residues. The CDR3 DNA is TGTGCCAGCAGTTTATCGAGGAGTCAAAGCTCCTACAATGAGCAGTTCTTC. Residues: CASSLSRSQSSYNEQFF.

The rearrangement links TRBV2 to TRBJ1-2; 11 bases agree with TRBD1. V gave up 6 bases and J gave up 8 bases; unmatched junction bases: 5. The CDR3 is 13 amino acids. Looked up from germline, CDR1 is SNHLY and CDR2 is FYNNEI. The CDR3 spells CASSGQGAWGYTF. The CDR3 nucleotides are TGTGCCAGCAGCGGACAGGGGGCTTGGGGCTACACCTTC.

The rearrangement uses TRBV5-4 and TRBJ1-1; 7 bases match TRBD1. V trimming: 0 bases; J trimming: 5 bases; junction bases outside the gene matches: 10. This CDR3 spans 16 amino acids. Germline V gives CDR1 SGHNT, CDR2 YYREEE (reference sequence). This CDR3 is CASSLAFGQGVTEAFF. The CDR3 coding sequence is TGTGCCAGCAGCTTGGCCTTCGGTCAGGGGGTTACTGAAGCTTTCTTT.

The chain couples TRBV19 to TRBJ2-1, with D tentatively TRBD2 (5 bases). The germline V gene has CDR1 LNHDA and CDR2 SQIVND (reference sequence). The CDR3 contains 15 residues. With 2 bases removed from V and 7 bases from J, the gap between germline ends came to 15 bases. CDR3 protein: CASSIRETDLNEQFF. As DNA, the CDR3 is TGTGCCAGTAGTATAAGGGAGACCGACCTAAATGAGCAGTTCTTC. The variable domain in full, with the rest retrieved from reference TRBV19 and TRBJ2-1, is DGGITQSPKYLFRKEGQNVTLSCEQNLNHDAMYWYRQDPGQGLRLIYYSQIVNDFQKGDIAEGYSVSREKKESFPLTVTSAQKNPTAFYLCASSIRETDLNEQFFGPGTRLTVL.

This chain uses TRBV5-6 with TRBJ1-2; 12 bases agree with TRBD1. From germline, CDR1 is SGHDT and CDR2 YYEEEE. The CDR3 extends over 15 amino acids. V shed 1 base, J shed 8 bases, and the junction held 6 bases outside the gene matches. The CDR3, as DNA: TGTGCCAGCAGCTTGACGGGACAGGGGGCGCAGGGCTACACCTTC. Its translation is CASSLTGQGAQGYTF.

CDR3 protein: CASSLISTSGREEETQYF. The CDR3 DNA reads as TGTGCCAGCAGTTTGATATCGACTAGCGGGAGAGAAGAAGAGACCCAGTACTTC. The V call is TRBV28, the J call TRBJ2-5; 12 positions agree with TRBD2. V was pared by 3 bases and J by 3 bases, with 11 bases of the junction left unmatched. The CDR3 covers 18 residues. CDR1 and CDR2 from the germline V gene are MDHEN and SYDVKM.

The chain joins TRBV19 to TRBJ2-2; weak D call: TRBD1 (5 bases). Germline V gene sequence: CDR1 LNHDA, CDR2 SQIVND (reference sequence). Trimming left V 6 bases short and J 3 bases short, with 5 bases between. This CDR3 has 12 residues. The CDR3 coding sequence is TGTGCCAGTAGAGGGGACACCGGGGAGCTGTTTTTT. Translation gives CASRGDTGELFF.

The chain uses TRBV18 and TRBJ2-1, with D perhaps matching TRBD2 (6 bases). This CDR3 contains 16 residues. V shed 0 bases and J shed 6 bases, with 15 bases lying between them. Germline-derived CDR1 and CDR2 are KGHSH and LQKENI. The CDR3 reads CASSPPTGAEGNEQFF. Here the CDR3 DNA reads TGTGCCAGCTCACCACCGACCGGGGCGGAGGGCAATGAGCAGTTCTTC.

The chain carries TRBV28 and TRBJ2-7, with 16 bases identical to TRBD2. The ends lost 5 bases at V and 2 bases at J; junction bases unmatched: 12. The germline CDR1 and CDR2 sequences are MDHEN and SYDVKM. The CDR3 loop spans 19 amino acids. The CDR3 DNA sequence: TGTGCCAGCAGTCCCAGACAGGGGACTAGCGGGAGGGGGACCTACGAGCAGTACTTC. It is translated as CASSPRQGTSGRGTYEQYF.

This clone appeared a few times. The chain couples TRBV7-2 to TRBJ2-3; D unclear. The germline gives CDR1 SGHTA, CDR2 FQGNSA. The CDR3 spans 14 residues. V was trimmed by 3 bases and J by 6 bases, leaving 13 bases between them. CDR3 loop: CASSLYLVPDTQYF. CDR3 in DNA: TGTGCCAGCAGCTTGTATCTAGTACCTGATACGCAGTATTTT.

CDR3 sequence reads: CASSLVNSGQFF. DNA of the CDR3: TGTGCCAGCAGCTTAGTAAACAGCGGTCAGTTCTTC. V and J are TRBV11-2 and TRBJ2-1; D is perhaps TRBD2 (5 bases). The length of the CDR3 is 12 residues. V was cut by 1 base and J by 13 bases, with 11 bases left in between. Germline V gives CDR1 SGHAT, CDR2 FQNNGV. The full variable domain, in which reference TRBV11-2 and TRBJ2-1 provide the parts outside the CDR3, is EAGVAQSPRYKIIEKRQSVAFWCNPISGHATLYWYQQILGQGPKLLIQFQNNGVVDDSQLPKDRFSAERLKGVDSTLKIQPAKLEDSAVYLCASSLVNSGQFFGPGTRLTVL.

The CDR3 nucleotides read TGTGCCACCCCTAATGACCGGGGAGGTGATGGCTACACCTTC. Its translation: CATPNDRGGDGYTF. V and J are TRBV28 and TRBJ1-2; no firm D call. The germline V gene has CDR1 MDHEN and CDR2 SYDVKM. With 10 bases removed from V and 6 bases from J, the gap between germline ends came to 21 bases. CDR3 length: 14 residues.

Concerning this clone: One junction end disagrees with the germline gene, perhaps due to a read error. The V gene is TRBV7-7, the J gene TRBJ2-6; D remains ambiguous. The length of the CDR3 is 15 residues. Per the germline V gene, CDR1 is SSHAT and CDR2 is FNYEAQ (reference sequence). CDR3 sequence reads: CASSFDCSGANVLTF. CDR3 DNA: TGTGCTAGCAGTTTCGACTGCTCTGGGGCCAACGTCCTGACTTTC.

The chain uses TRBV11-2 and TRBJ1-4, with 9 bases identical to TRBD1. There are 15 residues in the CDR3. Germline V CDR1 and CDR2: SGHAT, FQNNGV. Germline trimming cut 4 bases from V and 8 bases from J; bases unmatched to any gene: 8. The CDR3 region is CASSSGQGMGEKLFF. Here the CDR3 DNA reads TGTGCCAGCAGCTCAGGACAGGGGATGGGAGAAAAACTGTTTTTT.

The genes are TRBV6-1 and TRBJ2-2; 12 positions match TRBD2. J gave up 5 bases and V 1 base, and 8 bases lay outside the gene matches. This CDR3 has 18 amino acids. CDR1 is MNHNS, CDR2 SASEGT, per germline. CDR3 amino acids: CASSEGLASGRVTGELFF. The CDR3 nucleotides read TGTGCCAGCAGTGAAGGGTTGGCTAGCGGGAGGGTAACCGGGGAGCTGTTTTTT.

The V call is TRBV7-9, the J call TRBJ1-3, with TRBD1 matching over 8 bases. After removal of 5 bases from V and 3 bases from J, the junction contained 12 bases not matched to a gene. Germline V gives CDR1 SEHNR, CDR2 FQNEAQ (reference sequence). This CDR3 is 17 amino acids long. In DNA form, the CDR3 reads TGTGCCAGCAGCCCTAAATATCTGACAGGGGTTGGAAACACCATATATTTT. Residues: CASSPKYLTGVGNTIYF.

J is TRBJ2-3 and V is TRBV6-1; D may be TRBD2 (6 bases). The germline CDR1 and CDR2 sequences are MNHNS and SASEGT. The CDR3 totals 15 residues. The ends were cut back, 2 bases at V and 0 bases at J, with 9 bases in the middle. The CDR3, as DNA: TGTGCCAGCAGTGAAAGGACTATGAGCACAGATACGCAGTATTTT. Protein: CASSERTMSTDTQYF.

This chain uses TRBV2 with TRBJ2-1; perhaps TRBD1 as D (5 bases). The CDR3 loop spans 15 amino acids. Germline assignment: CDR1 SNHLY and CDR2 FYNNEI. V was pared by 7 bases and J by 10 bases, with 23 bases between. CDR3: CASTAMGLGRREQFF. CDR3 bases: TGTGCCAGCACAGCCATGGGGCTGGGAAGAAGGGAGCAGTTCTTC.

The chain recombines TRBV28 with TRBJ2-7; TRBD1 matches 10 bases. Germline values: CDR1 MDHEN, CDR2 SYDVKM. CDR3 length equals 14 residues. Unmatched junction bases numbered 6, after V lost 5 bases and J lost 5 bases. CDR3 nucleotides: TGTGCCAGCAGTCCCCTGGGACAGGGGCACGAGCAGTACTTC. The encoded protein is CASSPLGQGHEQYF.

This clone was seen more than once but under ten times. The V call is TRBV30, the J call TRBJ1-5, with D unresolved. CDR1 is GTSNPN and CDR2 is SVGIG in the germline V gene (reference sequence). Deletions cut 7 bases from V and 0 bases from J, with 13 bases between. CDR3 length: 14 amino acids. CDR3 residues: CALTTVDSNQPQHF. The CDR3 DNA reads TGTGCCTTGACGACTGTCGATAGCAATCAGCCCCAGCATTTT.

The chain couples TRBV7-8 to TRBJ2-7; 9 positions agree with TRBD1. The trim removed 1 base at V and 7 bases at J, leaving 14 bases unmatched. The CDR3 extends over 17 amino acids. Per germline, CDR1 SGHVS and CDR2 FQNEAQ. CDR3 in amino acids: CASSLVDSGTGYEEQYF. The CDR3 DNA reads TGTGCCAGCAGCTTAGTAGACTCCGGGACAGGGTATGAGGAGCAGTACTTC.

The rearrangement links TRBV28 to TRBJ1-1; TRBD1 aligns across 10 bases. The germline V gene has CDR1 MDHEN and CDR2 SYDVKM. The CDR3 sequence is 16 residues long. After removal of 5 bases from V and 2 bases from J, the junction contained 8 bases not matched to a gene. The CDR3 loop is CASSPQGTGVNTEAFF. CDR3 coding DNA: TGTGCCAGCAGTCCCCAAGGGACAGGGGTTAACACTGAAGCTTTCTTT. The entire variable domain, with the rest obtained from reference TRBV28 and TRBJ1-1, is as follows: DVKVTQSSRYLVKRTGEKVFLECVQDMDHENMFWYRQDPGLGLRLIYFSYDVKMKEKGDIPEGYSVSREKKERFSLILESASTNQTSMYLCASSPQGTGVNTEAFFGQGTRLTVV.

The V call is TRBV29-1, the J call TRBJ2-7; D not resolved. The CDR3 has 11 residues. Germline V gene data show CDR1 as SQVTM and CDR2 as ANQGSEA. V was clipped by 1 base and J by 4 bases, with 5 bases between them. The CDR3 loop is CSVEVGYEQYF. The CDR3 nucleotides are TGCAGCGTTGAAGTGGGGTACGAGCAGTACTTC.

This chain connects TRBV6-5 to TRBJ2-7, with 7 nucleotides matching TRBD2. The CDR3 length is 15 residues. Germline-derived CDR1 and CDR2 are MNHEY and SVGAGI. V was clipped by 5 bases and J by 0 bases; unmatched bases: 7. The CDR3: CASSPRAGASYEQYF. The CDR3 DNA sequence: TGTGCCAGCAGTCCTCGGGCGGGAGCCTCCTACGAGCAGTACTTC.

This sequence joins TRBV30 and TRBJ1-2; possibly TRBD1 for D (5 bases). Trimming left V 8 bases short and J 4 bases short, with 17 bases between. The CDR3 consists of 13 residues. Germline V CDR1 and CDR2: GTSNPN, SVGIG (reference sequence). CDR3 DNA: TGTGCCCTCCGGGGGTGGTCGGGCTATGGCTACACCTTC. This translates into CALRGWSGYGYTF.

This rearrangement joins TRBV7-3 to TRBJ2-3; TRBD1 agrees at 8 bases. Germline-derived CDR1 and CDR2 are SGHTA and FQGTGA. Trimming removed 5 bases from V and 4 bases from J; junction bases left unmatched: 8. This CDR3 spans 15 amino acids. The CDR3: CASSPGGRGPDTQYF. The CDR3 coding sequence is TGTGCCAGCAGCCCTGGGGGCAGGGGGCCAGATACGCAGTATTTT.

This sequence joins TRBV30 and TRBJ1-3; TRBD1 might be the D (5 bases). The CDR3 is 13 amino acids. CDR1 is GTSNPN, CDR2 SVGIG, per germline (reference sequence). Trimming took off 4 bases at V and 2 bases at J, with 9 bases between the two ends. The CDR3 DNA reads TGTGCCTGGACGGGGCAGGCTGGAAACACCATATATTTT. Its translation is CAWTGQAGNTIYF.